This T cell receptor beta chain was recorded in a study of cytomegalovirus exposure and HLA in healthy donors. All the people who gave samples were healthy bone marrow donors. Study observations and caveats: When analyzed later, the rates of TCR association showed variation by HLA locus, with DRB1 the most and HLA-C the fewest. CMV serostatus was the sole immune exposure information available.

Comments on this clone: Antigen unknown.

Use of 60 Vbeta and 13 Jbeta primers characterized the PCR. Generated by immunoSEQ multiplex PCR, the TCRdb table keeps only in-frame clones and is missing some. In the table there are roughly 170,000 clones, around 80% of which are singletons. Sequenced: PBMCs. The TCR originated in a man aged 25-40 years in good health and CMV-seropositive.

The CDR3 loop reads CASSQGLARSGANVLTF. In DNA, the CDR3 is TGCGCCAGCAGCCAGGGACTAGCGCGCTCTGGGGCCAACGTCCTGACTTTC. V usage is TRBV4-1 and J usage is TRBJ2-6; 10 bases match TRBD2. Trimming cost V 3 bases and J 0 bases; bases outside gene matches: 2. Germline CDR1 MGHRA, CDR2 YSYEKL. The CDR3 length is 17 residues.